This entry describes one T cell receptor beta chain. Its antigen is undetermined. This sample is part of a study of shared clonotypes between healthy human individuals. Sequencing was performed with immunoSEQ multiplex PCR; in TCRdb, only in-frame clones are kept and a portion is missing. The sample consists of about 2 million clones, roughly 94% of them appearing once. The naive CD8 subset, CD45RO-negative cells positively selected for CCR7, excluded terminally differentiated effector memory CD45RA+ cells. The donor cohort consisted entirely of Caucasian adults residing in Nashville, Tennessee. Study results and caveats: Blood alone was sampled, and tissue repertoires likely differ.

The clonotype comes from a man younger than 35 in good health. Sequences were obtained from naive CD8+ T cells sorted from blood.

The CDR3 here is CASSQEGGAYSNQPQHF. The CDR3 nucleotides read TGCGCCAGCAGCCAAGAAGGAGGCGCGTATAGCAATCAGCCCCAGCATTTT. The chain employs TRBV4-1 and TRBJ1-5; D unclear. CDR1 is MGHRA, CDR2 YSYEKL, per germline. The CDR3 runs to 17 residues. Trimming took off 0 bases at V and 0 bases at J, with 12 bases between the two ends.